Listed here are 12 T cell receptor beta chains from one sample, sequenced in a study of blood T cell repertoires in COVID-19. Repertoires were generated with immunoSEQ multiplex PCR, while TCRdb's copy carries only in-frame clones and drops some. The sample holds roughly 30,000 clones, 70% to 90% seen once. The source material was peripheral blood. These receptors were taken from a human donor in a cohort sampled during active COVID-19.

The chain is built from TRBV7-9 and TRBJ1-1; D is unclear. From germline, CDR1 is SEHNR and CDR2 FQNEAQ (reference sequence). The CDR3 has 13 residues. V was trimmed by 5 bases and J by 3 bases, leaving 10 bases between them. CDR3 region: CASSPQTYTEAFF. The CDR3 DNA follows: TGTGCCAGCAGCCCGCAGACTTACACTGAAGCTTTCTTT. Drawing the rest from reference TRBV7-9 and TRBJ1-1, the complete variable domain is DTGVSQNPRHKITKRGQNVTFRCDPISEHNRLYWYRQTLGQGPEFLTYFQNEAQLEKSRLLSDRFSAERPKGSFSTLEIQRTEQGDSAMYLCASSPQTYTEAFFGQGTRLTVV.

This CDR3 reads CASSPGRRGGSTDTQYF. The CDR3 nucleotides read TGCGCCAGCAGCCCCGGACGTCGGGGGGGAAGCACAGATACGCAGTATTTT. The chain is built from TRBV5-1 and TRBJ2-3; 8 bases are shared with TRBD2. Germline values: CDR1 SGHRS, CDR2 YFSETQ. The CDR3 spans 17 residues. J was trimmed by 0 bases and V by 4 bases; bases with no gene match: 10. Filled out from reference TRBV5-1 and TRBJ2-3, the complete variable domain reads KAGVTQTPRYLIKTRGQQVTLSCSPISGHRSVSWYQQTPGQGLQFLFEYFSETQRNKGNFPGRFSGRQFSNSRSEMNVSTLELGDSALYLCASSPGRRGGSTDTQYFGPGTRLTVL.

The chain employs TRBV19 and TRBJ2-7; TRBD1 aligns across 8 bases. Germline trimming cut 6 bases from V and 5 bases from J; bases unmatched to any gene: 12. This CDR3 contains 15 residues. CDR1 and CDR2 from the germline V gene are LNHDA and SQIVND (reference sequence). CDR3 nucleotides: TGTGCCAGTAGCAGAATGTTGGCAGGGGGCGACGAGCAGTACTTC. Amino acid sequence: CASSRMLAGGDEQYF.

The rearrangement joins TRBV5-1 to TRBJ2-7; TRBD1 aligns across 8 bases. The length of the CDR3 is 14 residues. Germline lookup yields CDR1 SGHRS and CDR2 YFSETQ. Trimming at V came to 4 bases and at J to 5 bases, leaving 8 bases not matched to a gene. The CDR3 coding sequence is TGCGCCAGCAGCCTTGGACAGGGTTCCCACGAGCAGTACTTC. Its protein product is CASSLGQGSHEQYF.

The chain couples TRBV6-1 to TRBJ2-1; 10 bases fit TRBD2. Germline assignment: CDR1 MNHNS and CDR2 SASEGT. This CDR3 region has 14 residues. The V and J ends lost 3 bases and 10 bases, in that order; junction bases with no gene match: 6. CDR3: CASSDISGGLEQFF. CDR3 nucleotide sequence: TGTGCCAGCAGTGATATTAGCGGGGGGCTGGAGCAGTTCTTC.

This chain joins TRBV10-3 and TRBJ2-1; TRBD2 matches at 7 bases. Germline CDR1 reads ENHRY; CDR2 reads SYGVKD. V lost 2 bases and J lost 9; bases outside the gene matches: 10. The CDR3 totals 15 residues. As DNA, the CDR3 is TGTGCCATCAGTGAGCTTGGACTAGGTCTGGGTGAGCAGTTCTTC. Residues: CAISELGLGLGEQFF.

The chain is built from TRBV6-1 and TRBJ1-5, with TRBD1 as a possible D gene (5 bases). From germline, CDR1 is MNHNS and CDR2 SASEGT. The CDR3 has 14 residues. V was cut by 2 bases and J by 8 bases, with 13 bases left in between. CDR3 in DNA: TGTGCCAGCAGTGAACGGGACCGGAGGGAGCCCCAGCATTTT. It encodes CASSERDRREPQHF.

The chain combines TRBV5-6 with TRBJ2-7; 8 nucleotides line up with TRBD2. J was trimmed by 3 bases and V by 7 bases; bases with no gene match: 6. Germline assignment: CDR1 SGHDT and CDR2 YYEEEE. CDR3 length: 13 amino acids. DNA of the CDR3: TGTGCCAGCGCTCCGGGGGGGCGCTACGAGCAGTACTTC. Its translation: CASAPGGRYEQYF.

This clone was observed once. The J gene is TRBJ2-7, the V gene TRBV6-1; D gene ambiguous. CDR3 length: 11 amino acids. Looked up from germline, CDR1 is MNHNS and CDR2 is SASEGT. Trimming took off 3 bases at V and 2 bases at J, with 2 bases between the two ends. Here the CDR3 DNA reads TGTGCCAGCAGTGACACCTACGAGCAGTACTTC. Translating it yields CASSDTYEQYF.

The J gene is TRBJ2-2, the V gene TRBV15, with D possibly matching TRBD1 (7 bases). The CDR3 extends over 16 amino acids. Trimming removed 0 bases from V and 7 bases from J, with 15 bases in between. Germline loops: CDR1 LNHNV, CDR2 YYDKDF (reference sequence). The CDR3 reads CATSRDQEGAGGELFF. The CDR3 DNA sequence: TGTGCCACCAGCAGAGATCAGGAGGGGGCGGGCGGGGAGCTGTTTTTT.

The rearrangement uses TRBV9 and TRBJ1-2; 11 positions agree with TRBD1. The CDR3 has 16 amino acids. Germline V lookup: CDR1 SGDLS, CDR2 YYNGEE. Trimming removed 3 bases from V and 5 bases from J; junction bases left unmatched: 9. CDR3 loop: CASSASGTGGPYGYTF. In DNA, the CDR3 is TGTGCCAGCAGCGCTTCCGGGACAGGGGGTCCATATGGCTACACCTTC.

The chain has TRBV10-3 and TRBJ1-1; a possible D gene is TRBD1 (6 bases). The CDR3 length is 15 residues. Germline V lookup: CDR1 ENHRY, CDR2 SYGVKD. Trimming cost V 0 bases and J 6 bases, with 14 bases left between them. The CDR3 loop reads CAISESGQARSEAFF. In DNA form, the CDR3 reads TGTGCCATCAGTGAGTCGGGACAAGCGAGGTCTGAAGCTTTCTTT.